This T cell receptor (beta chain) is drawn from a study of PD-L1 blockade in urothelial cancer. As to time point: pretreatment peripheral blood. The length of the CDR3 is 16 residues. V was clipped by 5 bases and J by 6 bases; unmatched bases: 11. Germline V gives CDR1 MDHEN, CDR2 SYDVKM. Method: immunoSEQ multiplex PCR; TCRdb's copy keeps in-frame clones and lacks some. The sample holds tens of thousands of clones, about 83% seen once. This chain connects TRBV28 to TRBJ2-1, with 9 bases matching TRBD1. The sequenced sample was PBMCs, obtained around atezolizumab (anti-PD-L1) treatment. The receptor comes from a man in his 60s with urothelial cancer. The DNA of the CDR3 is TGTGCCAGCAGTACGACCGGGACAGGGATTGGCAATGAGCAGTTCTTC. Its protein product is CASSTTGTGIGNEQFF.